Below are 10 T cell receptor beta chains sequenced from a single sample in a study of blood T cells in healthy people across ages. The authors ran a second PCR of about 6 to 11 cycles using a sample-barcoded 5' primer and a J-beta primer mix. TCRdb re-derived calls from the 5' RACE reads in MiXCR, one entry per CDR3 protein. The sample holds over 1,500,000 distinct CDR3 sequences, around half seen once. Material: blood. The receptors were gathered from a woman between 40 and 55 years old in good health.

This chain joins TRBV24-1 and TRBJ2-1, with D unresolved. CDR3 size: 12 residues. The germline V gene encodes CDR1 KGHDR and CDR2 SFDVKD. Trimming took off 2 bases at V and 10 bases at J, with 8 bases between the two ends. The CDR3 DNA reads TGTGCCACCAGTGATTCTTTCAGGGAGCAGTTCTTC. Amino acids: CATSDSFREQFF.

The genes are TRBV6-6 and TRBJ2-3, with D possibly TRBD2 on 7 matching bases. V lost 6 bases, J lost 1 base, and 14 bases lay in between. Per the germline V gene, CDR1 is MNHNY and CDR2 is SVGAGI (reference sequence). This CDR3 is 15 amino acids long. The CDR3 sequence: CASSSLGGRTDTQYF. The CDR3 region has the DNA TGTGCCAGCAGCTCCCTCGGGGGGCGCACAGATACGCAGTATTTT.

For the CDR3, the DNA is TGTGCCACCAGCCCTGGACAGATTGAAGAGACCCAGTACTTC. Translation gives CATSPGQIEETQYF. This rearrangement joins TRBV15 to TRBJ2-5; weak D call: TRBD1 (6 bases). Germline V gives CDR1 LNHNV, CDR2 YYDKDF (reference sequence). The germline V and J ends were trimmed by 5 bases and 3 bases, with 13 bases remaining between them. The CDR3 is made up of 14 amino acids.

This clonotype occurred a few times. The V gene is TRBV9, the J gene TRBJ2-4, with a possible D match to TRBD1 (6 bases). Germline assignment: CDR1 SGDLS and CDR2 YYNGEE. Trimming took off 3 bases at V and 0 bases at J, with 10 bases between the two ends. The CDR3 loop spans 15 amino acids. This CDR3 is CASSAGQIAKNIQYF. CDR3 nucleotides: TGTGCCAGCAGCGCAGGACAGATAGCCAAAAACATTCAGTACTTC. The complete variable domain, with remaining parts taken from reference TRBV9 and TRBJ2-4, reads DSGVTQTPKHLITATGQRVTLRCSPRSGDLSVYWYQQSLDQGLQFLIQYYNGEERAKGNILERFSAQQFPDLHSELNLSSLELGDSALYFCASSAGQIAKNIQYFGAGTRLSVL.

The V and J genes are TRBV20-1 and TRBJ2-7; D is uncertain. V was pared by 5 bases and J by 1 base, with 12 bases between. Germline CDR1 is DFQATT and CDR2 is SNEGSKA (reference sequence). The CDR3 is 13 residues long. CDR3 region: CSAPPDGSYEQYF. The CDR3 DNA reads as TGCAGTGCTCCCCCCGACGGGTCCTACGAGCAGTACTTC.

This chain connects TRBV7-9 to TRBJ1-2, with TRBD1 matching 9 bases. Trimming removed 5 bases from V and 5 bases from J; junction bases left unmatched: 15. Per the germline V gene, CDR1 is SEHNR and CDR2 is FQNEAQ (reference sequence). The length of the CDR3 is 17 residues. The CDR3 nucleotides read TGTGCCAGCAGCCCAAGACAGGGGGAGGGCTCGTGGTATGGCTACACCTTC. It is translated as CASSPRQGEGSWYGYTF.

The chain links TRBV12-3 or TRBV12-4 to TRBJ1-1, with D possibly TRBD1 on 6 matching bases. The V and J ends lost 1 base and 4 bases respectively, with 19 bases between them. This CDR3 is 17 amino acids long. The CDR3 reads CASSLVVVGGQSTEAFF. DNA of the CDR3: TGTGCCAGCAGTTTAGTGGTGGTTGGGGGGCAGAGCACTGAAGCTTTCTTT.

The chain has TRBV20-1 and TRBJ2-5, with 9 bases identical to TRBD2. V trimming: 0 bases; J trimming: 5 bases; junction bases outside the gene matches: 7. Per germline, CDR1 DFQATT and CDR2 SNEGSKA (reference sequence). The CDR3 runs 15 residues. The chain's CDR3 is CSAREGSGGLETQYF. As DNA, the CDR3 is TGCAGTGCTAGAGAGGGTAGCGGGGGTCTTGAGACCCAGTACTTC.

The rearrangement links TRBV12-3 or TRBV12-4 to TRBJ1-2; 7 bases map to TRBD1. This CDR3 spans 16 amino acids. V shed 8 bases and J 2 bases; nucleotides not matched to a gene: 14. CDR3 DNA sequence: TGTGCCAGCTTCGGGACAGACTCCTCTTTGAACTATGGCTACACCTTC. Translating it yields CASFGTDSSLNYGYTF.

This chain links TRBV12-3 or TRBV12-4 with TRBJ1-6; D gene uncertain. The CDR3 runs 15 residues. V was clipped by 7 bases and J by 7 bases, with 17 bases between them. CDR3 residues: CASKGVLRANSPLHF. Written as DNA, the CDR3 is TGTGCCAGCAAGGGAGTTCTAAGGGCGAATTCACCCCTCCACTTT.